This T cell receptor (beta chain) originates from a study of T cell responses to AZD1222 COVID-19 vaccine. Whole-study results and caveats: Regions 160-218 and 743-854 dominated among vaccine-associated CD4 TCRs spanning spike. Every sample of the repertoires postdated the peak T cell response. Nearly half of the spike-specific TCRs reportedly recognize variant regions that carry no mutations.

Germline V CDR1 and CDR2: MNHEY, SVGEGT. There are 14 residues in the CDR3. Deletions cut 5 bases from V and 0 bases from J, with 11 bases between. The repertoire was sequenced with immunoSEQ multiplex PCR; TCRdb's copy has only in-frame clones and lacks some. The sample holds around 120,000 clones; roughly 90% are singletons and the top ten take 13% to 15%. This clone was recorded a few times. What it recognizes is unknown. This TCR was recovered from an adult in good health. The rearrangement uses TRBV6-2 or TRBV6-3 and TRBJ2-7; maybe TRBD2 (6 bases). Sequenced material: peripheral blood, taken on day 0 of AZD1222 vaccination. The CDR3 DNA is TGTGCCAGCAGTGTCCGGGACTCCTCCTACGAGCAGTACTTC. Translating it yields CASSVRDSSYEQYF.